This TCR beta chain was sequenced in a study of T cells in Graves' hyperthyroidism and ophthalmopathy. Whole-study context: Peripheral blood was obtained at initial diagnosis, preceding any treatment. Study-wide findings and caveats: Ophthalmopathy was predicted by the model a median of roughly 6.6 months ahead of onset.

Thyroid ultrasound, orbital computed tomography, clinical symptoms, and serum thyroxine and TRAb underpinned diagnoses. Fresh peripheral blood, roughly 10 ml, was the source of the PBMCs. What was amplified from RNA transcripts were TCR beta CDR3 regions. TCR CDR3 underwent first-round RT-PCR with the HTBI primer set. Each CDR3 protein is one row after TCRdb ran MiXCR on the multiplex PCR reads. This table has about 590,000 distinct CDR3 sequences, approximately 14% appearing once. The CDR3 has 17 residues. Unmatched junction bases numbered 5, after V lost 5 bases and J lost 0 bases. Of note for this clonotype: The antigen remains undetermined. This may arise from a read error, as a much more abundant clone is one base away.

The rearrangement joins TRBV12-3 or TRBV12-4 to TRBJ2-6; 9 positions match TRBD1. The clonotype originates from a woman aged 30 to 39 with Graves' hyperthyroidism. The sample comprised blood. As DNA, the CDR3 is TGTGCCAGCAGTAAGACAGGGGGAATCTCTGGGGCCAACGTCCTGACTTTC. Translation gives CASSKTGGISGANVLTF.